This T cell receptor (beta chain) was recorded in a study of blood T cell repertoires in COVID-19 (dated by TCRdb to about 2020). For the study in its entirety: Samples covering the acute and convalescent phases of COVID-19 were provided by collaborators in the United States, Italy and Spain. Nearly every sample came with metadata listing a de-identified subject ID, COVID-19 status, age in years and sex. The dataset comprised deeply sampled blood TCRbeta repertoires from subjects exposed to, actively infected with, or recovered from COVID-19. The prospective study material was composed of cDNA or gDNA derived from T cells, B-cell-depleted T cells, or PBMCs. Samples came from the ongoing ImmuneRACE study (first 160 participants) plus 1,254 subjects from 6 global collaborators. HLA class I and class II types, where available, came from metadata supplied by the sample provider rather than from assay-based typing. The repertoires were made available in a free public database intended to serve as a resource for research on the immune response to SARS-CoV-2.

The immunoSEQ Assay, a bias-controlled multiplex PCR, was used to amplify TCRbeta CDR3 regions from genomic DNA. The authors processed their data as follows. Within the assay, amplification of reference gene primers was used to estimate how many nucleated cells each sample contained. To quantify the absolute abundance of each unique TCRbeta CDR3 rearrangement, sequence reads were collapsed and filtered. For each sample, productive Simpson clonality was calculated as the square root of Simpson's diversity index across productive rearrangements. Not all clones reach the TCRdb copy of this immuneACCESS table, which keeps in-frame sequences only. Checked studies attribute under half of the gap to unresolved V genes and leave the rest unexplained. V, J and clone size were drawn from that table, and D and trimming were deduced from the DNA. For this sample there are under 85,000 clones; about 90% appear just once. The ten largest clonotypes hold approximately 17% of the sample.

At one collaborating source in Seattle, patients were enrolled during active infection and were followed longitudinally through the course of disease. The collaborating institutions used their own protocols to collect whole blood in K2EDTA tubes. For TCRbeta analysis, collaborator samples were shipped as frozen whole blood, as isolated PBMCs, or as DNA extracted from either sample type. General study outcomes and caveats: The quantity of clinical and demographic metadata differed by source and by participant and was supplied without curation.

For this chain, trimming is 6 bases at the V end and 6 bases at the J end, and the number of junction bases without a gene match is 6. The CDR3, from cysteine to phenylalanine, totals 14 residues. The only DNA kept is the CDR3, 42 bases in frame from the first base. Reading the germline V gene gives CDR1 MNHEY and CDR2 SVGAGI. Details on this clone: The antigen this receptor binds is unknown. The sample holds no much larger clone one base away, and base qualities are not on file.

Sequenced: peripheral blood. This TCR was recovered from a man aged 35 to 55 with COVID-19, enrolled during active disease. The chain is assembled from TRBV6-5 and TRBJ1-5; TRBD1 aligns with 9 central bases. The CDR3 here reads CASRPGQGSQPQHF. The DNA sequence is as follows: TGTGCCAGCAGACCCGGACAGGGGAGTCAGCCCCAGCATTTT.